The present T cell receptor beta chain was sequenced within a study of molecular identifiers for immune sequencing clone quantification. One entry per CDR3 protein results from TCRdb running MiXCR on the PCR reads. The table records 15,000 to 20,000 distinct CDR3 sequences, about 21% of them present only once. The germline V gene has CDR1 MNHEY and CDR2 SVGEGT. Trimming shortened V by 8 bases and J by 0 bases, and 17 bases separated the two germline ends. This CDR3 spans 15 amino acids. What was sequenced was naive CD8+ T cells from blood, with Jurkat cell RNA spiked in. Stated subset: FACS-sorted CD8+CD4-CCR7+CD45RA+ naive T cells. The chain combines TRBV6-2 or TRBV6-3 with TRBJ2-7, with unresolved D. This receptor was taken from a human donor in good health. Some libraries in this study had Jurkat cell RNA spiked in. In DNA, the CDR3 is TGTGCCAGCGGGTTTGACTTCCAGGTCTCCTACGAGCAGTACTTC. Amino acid sequence: CASGFDFQVSYEQYF.